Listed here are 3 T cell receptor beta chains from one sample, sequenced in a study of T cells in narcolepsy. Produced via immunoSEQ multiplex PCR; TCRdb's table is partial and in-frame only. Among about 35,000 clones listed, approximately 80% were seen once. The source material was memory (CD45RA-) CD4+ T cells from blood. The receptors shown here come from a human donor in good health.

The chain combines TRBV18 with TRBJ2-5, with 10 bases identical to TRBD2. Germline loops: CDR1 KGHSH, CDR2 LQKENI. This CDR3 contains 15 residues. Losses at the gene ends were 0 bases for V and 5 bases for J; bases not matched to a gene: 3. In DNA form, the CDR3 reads TGTGCCAGCTCACCACCCAGCGGGGGGGCGGAGACCCAGTACTTC. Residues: CASSPPSGGAETQYF. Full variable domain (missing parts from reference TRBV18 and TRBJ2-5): NAGVMQNPRHLVRRRGQEARLRCSPMKGHSHVYWYRQLPEEGLKFMVYLQKENIIDESGMPKERFSAEFPKEGPSILRIQQVVRGDSAAYFCASSPPSGGAETQYFGPGTRLLVL.

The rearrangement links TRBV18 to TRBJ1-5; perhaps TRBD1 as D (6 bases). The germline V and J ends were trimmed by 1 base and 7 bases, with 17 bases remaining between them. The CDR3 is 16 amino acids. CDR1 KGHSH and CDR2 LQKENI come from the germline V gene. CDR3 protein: CASSPRVVDSGQPQHF. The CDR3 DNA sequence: TGTGCCAGCTCACCACGGGTCGTGGACAGCGGACAGCCCCAGCATTTT. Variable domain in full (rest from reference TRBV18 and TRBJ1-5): NAGVMQNPRHLVRRRGQEARLRCSPMKGHSHVYWYRQLPEEGLKFMVYLQKENIIDESGMPKERFSAEFPKEGPSILRIQQVVRGDSAAYFCASSPRVVDSGQPQHFGDGTRLSIL.

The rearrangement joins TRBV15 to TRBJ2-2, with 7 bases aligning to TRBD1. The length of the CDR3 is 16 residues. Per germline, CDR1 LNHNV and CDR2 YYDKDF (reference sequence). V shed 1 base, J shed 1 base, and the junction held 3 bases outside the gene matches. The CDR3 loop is CATSRARGLNTGELFF. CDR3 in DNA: TGTGCCACCAGCAGAGCGAGGGGGCTGAACACCGGGGAGCTGTTTTTT.